The clone carrying this T cell receptor (beta chain) has only a few counts. Germline V gene lookup returns CDR1 LGHNA and CDR2 YNFKEQ. V dropped 3 bases and J dropped 6 bases, with 11 bases sitting between them. There are 14 residues in the CDR3. TCRdb independently ran MiXCR on the RT-PCR reads; one entry per CDR3 protein. The table records fewer than 800,000 distinct CDR3 sequences, 11% to 15% of them present only once. Input material: memory CD4+ T cells from blood. The sequence came from a female donor in good health, serving as a healthy control. This sequence joins TRBV4-2 and TRBJ2-2; possibly TRBD1 or TRBD2 for D (5 bases each). The CDR3 DNA sequence: TGTGCCAGCAGCCAGAGGGGATTGTCCGGGGAGCTGTTTTTT. Its translation is CASSQRGLSGELFF.